Listed here are 28 T cell receptor beta chains from one sample, sequenced in a study of blood T cell repertoires in COVID-19. Sequenced by immunoSEQ multiplex PCR; TCRdb stores in-frame clones only, minus some. The sample shows about 210,000 clones, roughly nine tenths of them seen only once. Sequenced input: peripheral blood. The receptors here all came from a middle-aged man with acute or convalescent COVID-19.

This CDR3 reads CASTPRGLTGYTF. The CDR3 nucleotides are TGTGCCAGCACTCCTAGGGGTTTAACGGGCTACACCTTC. The rearrangement uses TRBV12-3 or TRBV12-4 and TRBJ1-2; D might be TRBD1 (5 bases). The CDR3 length is 13 residues. V lost 7 bases and J 8 bases, leaving 17 bases between the germline ends.

The rearrangement uses TRBV19 and TRBJ2-3; 9 nucleotides match TRBD1. The germline V gene encodes CDR1 LNHDA and CDR2 SQIVND (reference sequence). J lost 3 bases, V lost 6 bases, and 4 bases had no gene match. The CDR3 consists of 14 residues. The CDR3 coding sequence is TGTGCCAGTAGGCGACAGGGGGAGACAGATACGCAGTATTTT. Translating gives CASRRQGETDTQYF.

J is TRBJ1-5 and V is TRBV18; TRBD1 is a possible D gene (6 bases). This CDR3 has 15 amino acids. V lost 3 bases, J lost 4 bases, and 13 bases lay in between. Germline V CDR1 and CDR2: KGHSH, LQKENI. The CDR3 reads CASSPLGQKNQPQHF. The CDR3 region has the DNA TGTGCCAGCTCACCCCTCGGACAGAAAAATCAGCCCCAGCATTTT. Full variable domain (outside the CDR3, taken from reference TRBV18 and TRBJ1-5): NAGVMQNPRHLVRRRGQEARLRCSPMKGHSHVYWYRQLPEEGLKFMVYLQKENIIDESGMPKERFSAEFPKEGPSILRIQQVVRGDSAAYFCASSPLGQKNQPQHFGDGTRLSIL.

The count of this clone is one. This sequence joins TRBV28 and TRBJ2-3, with 10 bases fitting TRBD2. From germline, CDR1 is MDHEN and CDR2 SYDVKM. This CDR3 comprises 18 residues. Trimming removed 3 bases from V and 2 bases from J; junction bases left unmatched: 11. CDR3 protein: CASSFLSGRDASTDTQYF. The CDR3 region has the DNA TGTGCCAGCAGTTTTTTGAGCGGGAGGGATGCCTCCACAGATACGCAGTATTTT. The whole variable domain, filled in from reference TRBV28 and TRBJ2-3, reads DVKVTQSSRYLVKRTGEKVFLECVQDMDHENMFWYRQDPGLGLRLIYFSYDVKMKEKGDIPEGYSVSREKKERFSLILESASTNQTSMYLCASSFLSGRDASTDTQYFGPGTRLTVL.

This rearrangement joins TRBV19 to TRBJ2-1; no clear D gene. Germline CDR1 and CDR2: LNHDA and SQIVND (reference sequence). This CDR3 has 10 residues. V was trimmed by 10 bases and J by 7 bases, leaving 8 bases between them. The CDR3 loop is CATLTNEQFF. The DNA for the CDR3 is TGTGCCACTCTGACTAATGAGCAGTTCTTC.

The V and J genes are TRBV6-6 and TRBJ2-7; 9 positions agree with TRBD1. The germline CDR1 and CDR2 sequences are MNHNY and SVGAGI (reference sequence). The length of the CDR3 is 12 residues. In DNA, the CDR3 is TGTTCAGCTGGGACAGGGCCCCTCGAGCAGTACTTC. As protein: CSAGTGPLEQYF.

This rearrangement joins TRBV5-8 to TRBJ2-1; TRBD1 matches 7 bases. Germline CDR1 is SGHTS and CDR2 is YDEGEE. V lost 0 bases to trimming and J lost 5 bases; unmatched junction nucleotides: 2. This CDR3 is built from 14 residues. CDR3 sequence reads: CASSLGTGDNEQFF. The CDR3 DNA is TGTGCCAGCAGCTTGGGAACAGGGGACAATGAGCAGTTCTTC.

The chain uses TRBV13 and TRBJ1-1; TRBD1 might be the D (6 bases). From germline, CDR1 is PRHDT and CDR2 FYEKMQ (reference sequence). Trimming left V 2 bases short and J 5 bases short, with 12 bases between. This CDR3 is built from 14 residues. The CDR3 DNA reads TGTGCCAGCAGCTTACGAGGGGGTGGGACTGAAGCTTTCTTT. Encoded protein: CASSLRGGGTEAFF. Filled out from reference TRBV13 and TRBJ1-1, the complete variable domain reads AAGVIQSPRHLIKEKRETATLKCYPIPRHDTVYWYQQGPGQDPQFLISFYEKMQSDKGSIPDRFSAQQFSDYHSELNMSSLELGDSALYFCASSLRGGGTEAFFGQGTRLTVV.

The V gene is TRBV20-1, the J gene TRBJ1-2; 8 nucleotides line up with TRBD1. The V and J ends lost 8 bases and 4 bases, in that order; junction bases with no gene match: 3. The CDR3 sequence is 11 residues long. Germline values: CDR1 DFQATT, CDR2 SNEGSKA (reference sequence). The DNA of the CDR3 is TGCAGTACCGGGACAGGCTATGGCTACACCTTC. Protein sequence: CSTGTGYGYTF.

The chain couples TRBV29-1 to TRBJ2-3; no clear D. Trimming left V 6 bases short and J 2 bases short, with 9 bases between. CDR1 is SQVTM and CDR2 is ANQGSEA in the germline V gene. CDR3 length equals 12 residues. In DNA form, the CDR3 reads TGCAGCGTAAGCCGTACCACAGATACGCAGTATTTT. Its protein is CSVSRTTDTQYF.

V gene TRBV10-2 combines with J gene TRBJ2-7; 7 bases map to TRBD1. Per the germline V gene, CDR1 is WSHSY and CDR2 is SAAADI. Trimming removed 3 bases from V and 2 bases from J; junction bases left unmatched: 4. This CDR3 has 14 residues. CDR3 in amino acids: CASSEDRATYEQYF. CDR3 coding DNA: TGCGCCAGCAGTGAAGACAGGGCCACCTACGAGCAGTACTTC.

J is TRBJ1-3 and V is TRBV6-5, with unresolved D. Trimming left V 6 bases short and J 3 bases short, with 12 bases between. CDR3 length: 14 residues. Germline CDR1 and CDR2: MNHEY and SVGAGI. The CDR3 region has the DNA TGTGCCAGCAGATCGCCAGAGGGTGGAAACACCATATATTTT. This codes for CASRSPEGGNTIYF.

V gene TRBV24-1 combines with J gene TRBJ2-7; D gene uncertain. This CDR3 spans 14 amino acids. Between the trimmed V and J ends, which lost 6 bases and 5 bases, there was a span of 16 bases. Germline V gene data show CDR1 as KGHDR and CDR2 as SFDVKD. CDR3 region: CATSTRESLNEQYF. The CDR3 DNA reads TGTGCCACCAGTACCCGCGAGTCGTTGAACGAGCAGTACTTC.

The chain recombines TRBV14 with TRBJ2-1; maybe TRBD1 (5 bases). The CDR3 length is 15 residues. Per germline, CDR1 SGHDN and CDR2 FVKESK. Deletions cut 0 bases from V and 8 bases from J, with 14 bases between. For the CDR3, the DNA is TGTGCCAGCAGCCAAGACAGGGCCAGGCGAGATGAGCAGTTCTTC. This gives the protein CASSQDRARRDEQFF.

V usage is TRBV7-9 and J usage is TRBJ2-5, with a weak D call TRBD2 (5 bases). CDR3 size: 13 residues. The V gene's germline CDR1 is SEHNR and CDR2 FQNEAQ (reference sequence). Trimming took off 1 base at V and 4 bases at J, with 7 bases between the two ends. The CDR3 sequence: CASSLVGRETQYF. The DNA of the CDR3 is TGTGCCAGCAGCTTAGTGGGGAGAGAGACCCAGTACTTC.

As to this clone: The junction differs from germline at one of its ends, possibly a read error. This rearrangement joins TRBV7-7 to TRBJ2-1; 11 bases are shared with TRBD1. This CDR3 has 15 amino acids. Germline CDR1 and CDR2: SSHAT and FNYEAQ (reference sequence). CDR3 sequence reads: CASSFPGQGDNEQFF. In nucleotides, the CDR3 is TGTGCTAGCAGTTTTCCGGGACAGGGGGACAATGAGCAGTTCTTC.

J is TRBJ1-5 and V is TRBV24-1, with TRBD1 identical over 8 bases. Losses at the gene ends were 8 bases for V and 4 bases for J; bases not matched to a gene: 21. CDR3 length: 19 amino acids. The germline V gene has CDR1 KGHDR and CDR2 SFDVKD. CDR3 protein: CATNDTGTGFWLWNQPQHF. In DNA, the CDR3 is TGTGCCACCAATGACACCGGGACAGGATTTTGGTTATGGAATCAGCCCCAGCATTTT.

This sequence joins TRBV5-1 and TRBJ2-3, with D possibly being TRBD2 (7 bases). Looked up from germline, CDR1 is SGHRS and CDR2 is YFSETQ. Deletions cut 4 bases from V and 4 bases from J, with 16 bases between. The CDR3 spans 15 residues. The DNA of the CDR3 is TGCGCCAGCAGCCCTTGGGGGGGGGCACCAGATACGCAGTATTTT. This gives the protein CASSPWGGAPDTQYF.

In its sample, this clone was seen once. The rearrangement links TRBV28 to TRBJ2-7, with 8 nucleotides matching TRBD1. V gave up 3 bases and J gave up 7 bases; unmatched junction bases: 8. Germline V gene sequence: CDR1 MDHEN, CDR2 SYDVKM. The CDR3 loop spans 14 amino acids. This CDR3 reads CASSLVQGAREQYF. DNA of the CDR3: TGTGCCAGCAGTTTGGTCCAGGGGGCGAGGGAGCAGTACTTC.

V usage is TRBV27 and J usage is TRBJ2-2; D may be TRBD2 (6 bases). With 2 bases removed from V and 1 base from J, the gap between germline ends came to 8 bases. The germline CDR1 and CDR2 sequences are MNHEY and SMNVEV (reference sequence). The length of the CDR3 is 15 residues. The CDR3 region has the DNA TGTGCCAGCAGTTTAAGGGACTGGAACACCGGGGAGCTGTTTTTT. Its translation is CASSLRDWNTGELFF.

Only one count was recorded for this clone. The chain carries TRBV28 and TRBJ2-7; unclear D gene. Deletions cut 2 bases from V and 2 bases from J, with 16 bases between. This CDR3 region has 16 residues. Germline V gene data show CDR1 as MDHEN and CDR2 as SYDVKM. The CDR3 region is CASSLPLGKEPYEQYF. Here the CDR3 DNA reads TGTGCCAGCAGTTTACCCCTCGGTAAGGAGCCCTACGAGCAGTACTTC.

The J gene is TRBJ1-2, the V gene TRBV5-5; maybe TRBD1 (5 bases). Trimming removed 4 bases from V and 7 bases from J, with 23 bases in between. Germline CDR1 SGHKS, CDR2 YYEKEE (reference sequence). This CDR3 region has 16 residues. CDR3 region: CASSPSGTLLGSGYTF. CDR3 bases: TGTGCCAGCAGCCCCTCCGGGACTCTCCTAGGCTCTGGCTACACCTTC.

J is TRBJ2-1 and V is TRBV7-3; possible D gene TRBD2, 6 bases. Germline V CDR1 and CDR2: SGHTA, FQGTGA. The ends were cut back, 2 bases at V and 1 base at J, with 6 bases in the middle. There are 14 residues in the CDR3. CDR3 nucleotide sequence: TGTGCCAGCAGCTTAGGGGGGTCCTACAATGAGCAGTTCTTC. Translation: CASSLGGSYNEQFF.

This clone was counted ten times or more. V gene TRBV28 combines with J gene TRBJ2-4; 10 positions agree with TRBD1. The length of the CDR3 is 19 residues. The V segment lost 8 bases and the J segment 1 base; nucleotides outside the gene matches: 17. The germline CDR1 and CDR2 sequences are MDHEN and SYDVKM. CDR3 in amino acids: CASGSRDRGLRTAKNIQYF. The CDR3 nucleotides read TGTGCCAGCGGATCCCGGGACAGGGGCTTGCGGACGGCCAAAAACATTCAGTACTTC. The whole variable domain, filled in from reference TRBV28 and TRBJ2-4, reads DVKVTQSSRYLVKRTGEKVFLECVQDMDHENMFWYRQDPGLGLRLIYFSYDVKMKEKGDIPEGYSVSREKKERFSLILESASTNQTSMYLCASGSRDRGLRTAKNIQYFGAGTRLSVL.

The chain carries TRBV10-2 and TRBJ1-3; weak D call: TRBD1 (5 bases). CDR3 length equals 15 residues. V was cut by 5 bases and J by 4 bases, with 15 bases left in between. Germline CDR1 WSHSY, CDR2 SAAADI. In DNA form, the CDR3 reads TGCGCCAGCAGTCGGGGGACGGTCTACGGAAACACCATATATTTT. As protein: CASSRGTVYGNTIYF.

The chain joins TRBV7-9 to TRBJ2-7; possible D gene TRBD1, 6 bases. The CDR3 is 13 residues long. Trimming stripped 1 base from V and 4 bases from J, with 8 bases between. CDR1 and CDR2 (germline): SEHNR, FQNEAQ (reference sequence). CDR3 region: CASSLGDIYEQYF. The CDR3, as DNA: TGTGCCAGCAGCTTAGGGGACATTTACGAGCAGTACTTC.

This clone was recorded once. CDR3 region: CAISVQGAYSPLHF. In DNA form, the CDR3 reads TGTGCCATCAGTGTTCAGGGCGCGTATTCACCCCTCCACTTT. The gene calls are TRBV10-3 and TRBJ1-6, with D perhaps matching TRBD1 (5 bases). The CDR3 covers 14 residues. Trimming left V 4 bases short and J 8 bases short, with 12 bases between. Germline V CDR1 and CDR2: ENHRY, SYGVKD.

The J gene is TRBJ2-3, the V gene TRBV6-5; possible D gene TRBD2, 6 bases. V gave up 6 bases and J gave up 7 bases, with 11 bases separating them. Germline CDR1 reads MNHEY; CDR2 reads SVGAGI. This CDR3 spans 12 amino acids. The CDR3 DNA reads as TGTGCCAGCAGGGACTACAGGAATACGCAGTATTTT. It codes for CASRDYRNTQYF.